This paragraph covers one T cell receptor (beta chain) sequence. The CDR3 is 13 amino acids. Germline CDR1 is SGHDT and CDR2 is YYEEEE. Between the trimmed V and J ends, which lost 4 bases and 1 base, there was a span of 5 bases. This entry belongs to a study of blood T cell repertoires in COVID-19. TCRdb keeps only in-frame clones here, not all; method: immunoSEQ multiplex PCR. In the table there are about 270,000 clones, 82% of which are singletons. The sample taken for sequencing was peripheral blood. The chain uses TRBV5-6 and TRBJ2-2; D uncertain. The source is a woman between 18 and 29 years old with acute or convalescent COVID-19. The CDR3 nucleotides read TGTGCCAGCAGCCCTTGGAACACCGGGGAGCTGTTTTTT. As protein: CASSPWNTGELFF.